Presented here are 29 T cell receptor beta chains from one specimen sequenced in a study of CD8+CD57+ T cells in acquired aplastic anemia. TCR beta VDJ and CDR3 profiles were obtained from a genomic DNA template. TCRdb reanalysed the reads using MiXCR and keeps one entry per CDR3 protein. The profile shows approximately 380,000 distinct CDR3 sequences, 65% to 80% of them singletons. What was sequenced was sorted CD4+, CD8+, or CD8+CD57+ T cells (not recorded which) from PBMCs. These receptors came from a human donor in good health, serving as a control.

CDR3 sequence: CASKVGTEAFF. Written as DNA, the CDR3 is TGTGCCAGCAAAGTAGGAACTGAAGCTTTCTTT. The genes are TRBV2 and TRBJ1-1; D not resolved. Trimming took 7 bases from V and 5 from J, leaving 8 bases between them. The CDR3 extends over 11 amino acids. CDR1 SNHLY and CDR2 FYNNEI come from the germline V gene.

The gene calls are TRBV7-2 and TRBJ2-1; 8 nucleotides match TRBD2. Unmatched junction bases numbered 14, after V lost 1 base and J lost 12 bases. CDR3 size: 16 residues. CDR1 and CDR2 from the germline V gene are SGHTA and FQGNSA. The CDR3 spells CASSLGTVGGVYVQFF. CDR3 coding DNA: TGTGCCAGCAGCTTAGGCACGGTCGGGGGGGTGTATGTGCAGTTCTTC.

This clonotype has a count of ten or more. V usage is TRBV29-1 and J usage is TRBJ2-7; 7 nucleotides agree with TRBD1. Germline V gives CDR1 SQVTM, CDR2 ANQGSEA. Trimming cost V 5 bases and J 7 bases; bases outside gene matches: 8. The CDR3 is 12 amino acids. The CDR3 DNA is TGCAGCGTTCAGAACGACAGGGAAGAGCAGTACTTC. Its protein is CSVQNDREEQYF.

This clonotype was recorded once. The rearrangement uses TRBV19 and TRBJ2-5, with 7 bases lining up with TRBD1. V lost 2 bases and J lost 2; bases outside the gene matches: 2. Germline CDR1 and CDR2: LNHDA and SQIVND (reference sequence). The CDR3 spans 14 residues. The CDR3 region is CASSIWGQQETQYF. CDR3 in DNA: TGTGCCAGTAGTATATGGGGACAGCAAGAGACCCAGTACTTC.

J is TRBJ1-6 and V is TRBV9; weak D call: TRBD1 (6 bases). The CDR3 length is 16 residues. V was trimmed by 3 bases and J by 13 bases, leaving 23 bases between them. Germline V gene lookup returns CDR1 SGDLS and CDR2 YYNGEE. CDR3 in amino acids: CASSDGRGAMSSPLHF. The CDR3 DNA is TGTGCCAGCAGCGACGGAAGGGGGGCGATGAGCAGTCCCCTCCACTTT. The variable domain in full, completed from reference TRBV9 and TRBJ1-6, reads DSGVTQTPKHLITATGQRVTLRCSPRSGDLSVYWYQQSLDQGLQFLIQYYNGEERAKGNILERFSAQQFPDLHSELNLSSLELGDSALYFCASSDGRGAMSSPLHFGNGTRLTVT.

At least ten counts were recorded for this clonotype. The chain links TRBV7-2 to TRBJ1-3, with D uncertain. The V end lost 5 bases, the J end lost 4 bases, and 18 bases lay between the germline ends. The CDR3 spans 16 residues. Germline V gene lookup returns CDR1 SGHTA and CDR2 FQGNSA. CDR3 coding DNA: TGTGCCAGCAGCCAAAGGGTCTTACAGAACGGAAACACCATATATTTT. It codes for CASSQRVLQNGNTIYF.

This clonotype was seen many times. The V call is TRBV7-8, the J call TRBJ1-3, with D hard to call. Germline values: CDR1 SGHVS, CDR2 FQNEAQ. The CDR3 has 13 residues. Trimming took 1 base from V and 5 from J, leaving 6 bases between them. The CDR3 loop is CASSLDSRNTIYF. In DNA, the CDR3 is TGTGCCAGCAGCTTAGACAGCAGAAACACCATATATTTT.

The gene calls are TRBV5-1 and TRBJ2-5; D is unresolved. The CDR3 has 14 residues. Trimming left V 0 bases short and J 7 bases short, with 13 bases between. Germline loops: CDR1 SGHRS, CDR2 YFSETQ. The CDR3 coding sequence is TGCGCCAGCAGCTTGGCCGAAGGAGAAGCGACCCAGTACTTC. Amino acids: CASSLAEGEATQYF. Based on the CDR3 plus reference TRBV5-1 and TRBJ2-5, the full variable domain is KAGVTQTPRYLIKTRGQQVTLSCSPISGHRSVSWYQQTPGQGLQFLFEYFSETQRNKGNFPGRFSGRQFSNSRSEMNVSTLELGDSALYLCASSLAEGEATQYFGPGTRLLVL.

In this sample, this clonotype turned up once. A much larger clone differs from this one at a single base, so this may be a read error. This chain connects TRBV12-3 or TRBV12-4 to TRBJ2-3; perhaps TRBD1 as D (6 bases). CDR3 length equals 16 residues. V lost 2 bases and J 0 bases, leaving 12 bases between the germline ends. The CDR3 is CASSLTGLASTDTQYF. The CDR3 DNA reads TGTGCCAGCAGTTTAACAGGGCTTGCTAGCACAGATACGCAGTATTTT.

The DNA for the CDR3 is TGCGCCAGCAGCTTCCAGGGTACTGAAAACTCACCCCTCCACTTT. Translated, it gives CASSFQGTENSPLHF. This rearrangement joins TRBV5-1 to TRBJ1-6, with D perhaps TRBD1 (5 bases). The germline CDR1 and CDR2 sequences are SGHRS and YFSETQ. This CDR3 is 15 amino acids long. V dropped 2 bases and J dropped 10 bases, with 16 bases sitting between them.

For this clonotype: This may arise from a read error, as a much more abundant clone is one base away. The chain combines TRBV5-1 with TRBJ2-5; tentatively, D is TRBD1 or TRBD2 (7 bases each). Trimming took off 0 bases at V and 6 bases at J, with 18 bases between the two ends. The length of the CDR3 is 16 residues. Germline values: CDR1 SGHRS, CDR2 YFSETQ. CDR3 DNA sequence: TGCGCCAGCAGCTTGGACGCGGGGGACAGAGCCAAGACCCAGTACTTC. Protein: CASSLDAGDRAKTQYF.

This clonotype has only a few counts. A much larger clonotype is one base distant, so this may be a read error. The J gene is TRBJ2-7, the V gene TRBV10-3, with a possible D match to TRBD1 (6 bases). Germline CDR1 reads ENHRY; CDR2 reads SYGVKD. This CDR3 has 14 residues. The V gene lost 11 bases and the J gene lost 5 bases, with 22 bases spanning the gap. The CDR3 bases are TGTGCCGGCAGTTACGACAGGATGGCTCACGAGCAGTACTTC. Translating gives CAGSYDRMAHEQYF.

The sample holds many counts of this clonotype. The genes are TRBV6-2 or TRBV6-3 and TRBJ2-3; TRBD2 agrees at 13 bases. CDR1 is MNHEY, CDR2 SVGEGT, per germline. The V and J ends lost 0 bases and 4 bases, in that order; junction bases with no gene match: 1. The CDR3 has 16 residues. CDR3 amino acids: CASSYSTSGGPDTQYF. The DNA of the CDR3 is TGTGCCAGCAGTTACTCGACTAGCGGGGGGCCAGATACGCAGTATTTT.

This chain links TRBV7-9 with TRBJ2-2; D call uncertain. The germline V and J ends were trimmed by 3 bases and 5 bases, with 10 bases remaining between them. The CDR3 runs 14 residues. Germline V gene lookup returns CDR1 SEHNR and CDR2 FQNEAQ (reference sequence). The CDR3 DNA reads TGTGCCAGCAGCTTTGTTCAACCGACCGGGGAGCTGTTTTTT. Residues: CASSFVQPTGELFF.

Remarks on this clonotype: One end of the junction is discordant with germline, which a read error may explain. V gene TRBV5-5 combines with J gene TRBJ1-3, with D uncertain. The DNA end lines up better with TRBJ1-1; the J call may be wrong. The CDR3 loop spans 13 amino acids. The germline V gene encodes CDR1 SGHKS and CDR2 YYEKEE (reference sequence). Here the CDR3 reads CASSVGRDTEAFF. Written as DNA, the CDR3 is TGCGCCAGCAGCGTGGGCCGGGACACTGAAGCTTTCTTT.

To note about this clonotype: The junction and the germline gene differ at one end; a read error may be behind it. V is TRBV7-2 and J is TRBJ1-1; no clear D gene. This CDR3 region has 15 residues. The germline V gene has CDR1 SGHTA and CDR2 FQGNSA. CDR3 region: CASSLSGGLTTEVFF. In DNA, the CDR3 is TGTGCCAGCAGCTTAAGCGGCGGATTGACCACTGAAGTTTTCTTT.

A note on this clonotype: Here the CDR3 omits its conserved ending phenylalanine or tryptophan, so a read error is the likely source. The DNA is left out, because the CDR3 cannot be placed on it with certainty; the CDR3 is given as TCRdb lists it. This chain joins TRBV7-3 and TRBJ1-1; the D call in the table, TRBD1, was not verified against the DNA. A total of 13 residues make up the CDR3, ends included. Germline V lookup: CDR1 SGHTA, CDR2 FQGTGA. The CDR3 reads CASSLMAQGETQY.

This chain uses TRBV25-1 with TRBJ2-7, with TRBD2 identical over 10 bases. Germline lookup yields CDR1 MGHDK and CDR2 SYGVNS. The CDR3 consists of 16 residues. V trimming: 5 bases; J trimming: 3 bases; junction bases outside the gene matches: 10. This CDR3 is CASSLTGLAENYEQYF. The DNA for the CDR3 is TGTGCCAGCAGTCTGACTGGACTAGCGGAGAACTACGAGCAGTACTTC.

The CDR3 reads CSARGLRASSIYF. DNA of the CDR3: TGCAGTGCTAGAGGGCTCAGGGCTAGTTCCATATATTTT. This chain links TRBV20-1 with TRBJ1-3, with D possibly matching TRBD1 (5 bases). This CDR3 comprises 13 residues. V lost 1 base, J lost 11 bases, and 15 bases lay in between. Germline CDR1 reads DFQATT; CDR2 reads SNEGSKA (reference sequence).

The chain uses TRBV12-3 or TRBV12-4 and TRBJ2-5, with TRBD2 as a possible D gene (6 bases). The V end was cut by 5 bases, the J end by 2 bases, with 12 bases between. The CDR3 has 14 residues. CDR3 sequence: CASSLPTSQETQYF. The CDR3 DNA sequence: TGTGCCAGCAGTCTCCCGACTAGTCAAGAGACCCAGTACTTC.

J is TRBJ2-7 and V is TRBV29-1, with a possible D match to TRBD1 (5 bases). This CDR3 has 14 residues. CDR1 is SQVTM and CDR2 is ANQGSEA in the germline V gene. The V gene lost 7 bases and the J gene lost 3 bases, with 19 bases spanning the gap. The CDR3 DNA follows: TGCAGCGCCAAGACAGAACAGGATTACTACGAGCAGTACTTC. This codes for CSAKTEQDYYEQYF.

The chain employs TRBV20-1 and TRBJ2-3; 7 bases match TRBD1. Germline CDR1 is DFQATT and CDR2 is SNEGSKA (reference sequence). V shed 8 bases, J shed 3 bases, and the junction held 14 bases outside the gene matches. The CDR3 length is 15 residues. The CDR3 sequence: CSPKGASTDTDTQYF. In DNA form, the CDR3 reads TGCAGTCCCAAGGGGGCTTCCACAGATACAGATACGCAGTATTTT.

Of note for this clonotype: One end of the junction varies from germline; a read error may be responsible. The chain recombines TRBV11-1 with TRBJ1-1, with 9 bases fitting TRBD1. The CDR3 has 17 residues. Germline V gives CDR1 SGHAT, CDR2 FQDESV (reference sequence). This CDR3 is CASSSKPGQGRRTEAFF. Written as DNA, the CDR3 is TGTGCTAGCAGCTCCAAACCGGGACAGGGTCGTCGCACTGAAGCTTTCTTT.

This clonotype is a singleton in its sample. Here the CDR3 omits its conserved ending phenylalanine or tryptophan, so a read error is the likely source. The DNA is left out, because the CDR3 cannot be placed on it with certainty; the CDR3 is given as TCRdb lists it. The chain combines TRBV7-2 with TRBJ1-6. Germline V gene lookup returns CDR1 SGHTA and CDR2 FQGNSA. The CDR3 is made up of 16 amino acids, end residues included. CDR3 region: CASFREETEAFIRSED.

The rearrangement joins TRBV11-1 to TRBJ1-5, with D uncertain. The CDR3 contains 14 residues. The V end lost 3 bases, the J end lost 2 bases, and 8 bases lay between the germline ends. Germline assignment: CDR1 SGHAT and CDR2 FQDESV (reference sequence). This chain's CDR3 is CASSLGPCNQPQHF. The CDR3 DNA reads TGTGCCAGCAGCTTGGGCCCGTGCAATCAGCCCCAGCATTTT.

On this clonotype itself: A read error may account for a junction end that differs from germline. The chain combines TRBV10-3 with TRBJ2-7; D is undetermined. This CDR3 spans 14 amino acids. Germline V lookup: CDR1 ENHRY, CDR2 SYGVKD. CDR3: CSISASGSSCEQYF. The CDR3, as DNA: TGTTCCATCAGTGCCTCCGGAAGCTCCTGCGAGCAGTACTTC.

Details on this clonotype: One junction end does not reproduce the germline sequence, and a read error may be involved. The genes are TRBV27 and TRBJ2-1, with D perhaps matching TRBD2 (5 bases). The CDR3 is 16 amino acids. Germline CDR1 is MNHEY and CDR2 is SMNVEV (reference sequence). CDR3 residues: CASSLIVRGADNEQSF. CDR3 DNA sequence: TGTGCCAGCAGTTTAATTGTCCGGGGTGCAGATAATGAGCAGTCCTTC.

CDR3 residues: CASGPVQGEQYF. Here the CDR3 DNA reads TGTGCTAGTGGTCCTGTACAGGGGGAGCAGTACTTC. The chain employs TRBV12-3 or TRBV12-4 and TRBJ2-7, with 7 bases aligning to TRBD1. The CDR3 is 12 amino acids.

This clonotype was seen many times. Here the CDR3 reads CASSLALSYMGGNTIYF. The CDR3 DNA follows: TGTGCCAGCAGCTTAGCCCTATCCTATATGGGCGGAAACACCATATATTTT. The chain is built from TRBV7-6 and TRBJ1-3; D call uncertain. With 0 bases removed from V and 4 bases from J, the gap between germline ends came to 16 bases. Per the germline V gene, CDR1 is SGHVS and CDR2 is FNYEAQ. This CDR3 comprises 17 residues.